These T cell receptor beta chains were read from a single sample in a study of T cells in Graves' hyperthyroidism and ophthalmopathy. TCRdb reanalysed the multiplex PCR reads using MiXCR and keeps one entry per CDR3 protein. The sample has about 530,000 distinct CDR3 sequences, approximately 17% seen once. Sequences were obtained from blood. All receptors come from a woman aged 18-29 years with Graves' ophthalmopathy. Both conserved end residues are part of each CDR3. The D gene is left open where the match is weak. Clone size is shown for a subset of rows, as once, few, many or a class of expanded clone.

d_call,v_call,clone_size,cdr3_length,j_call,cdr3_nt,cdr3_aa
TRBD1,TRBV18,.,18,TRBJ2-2,TGTGCCAGCGCGGCAGCGAGCATCAGGGGGCTGGACGGTCGGGAGCTGTTTTTT,CASAAASIRGLDGRELFF
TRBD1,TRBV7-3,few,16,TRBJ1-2,TGTGCCAGCAGCCCGGAAGGGACAGGGGGAATCTATGGCTACACCTTC,CASSPEGTGGIYGYTF
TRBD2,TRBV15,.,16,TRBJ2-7,TGTGCCACCAGCAGAGAGGTACGTAGCGGGAGCTACGAGCAGTACTTC,CATSREVRSGSYEQYF
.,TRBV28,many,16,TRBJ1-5,TGTGCCAGCACCGATTGGTCGGGGGCGCGCAATCAGCCCCAGCATTTT,CASTDWSGARNQPQHF
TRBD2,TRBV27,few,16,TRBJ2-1,TGTGCCAGCAGGTCACTGACTAGCGGGGGTTACAATGAGCAGTTCTTC,CASRSLTSGGYNEQFF
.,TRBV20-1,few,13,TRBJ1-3,TGCAGTGCACCAATGGGGGGCACAAACACCATATATTTT,CSAPMGGTNTIYF
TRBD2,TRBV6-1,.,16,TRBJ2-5,TGTGCCAGCACCCGAACCCCAGCGGGGGCCCAGGAGACCCAGTACTTC,CASTRTPAGAQETQYF
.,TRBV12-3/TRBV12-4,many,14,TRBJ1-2,TGTGCCAGCTGTTGCTCTAACAGGGCCTATGGCTACACCTTC,CASCCSNRAYGYTF
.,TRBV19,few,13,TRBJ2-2,TGTGACGGGCAGGGCCATAACACCGGGGAGCTGTTTTTT,CDGQGHNTGELFF
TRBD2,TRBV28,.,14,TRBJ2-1,TGTGCCAGCAGTGCTAGCGGGGGGGTTCCGGAGCAGTTCTTC,CASSASGGVPEQFF
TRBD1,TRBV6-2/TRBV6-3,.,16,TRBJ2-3,TGTGCCAGCAGTAAAACCCCGGGACAGCTCACAGATACGCAGTATTTT,CASSKTPGQLTDTQYF
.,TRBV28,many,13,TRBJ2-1,TGTGCCAGCAGCCCTTTGGGGTTTGATGAGCAGTTCTTC,CASSPLGFDEQFF
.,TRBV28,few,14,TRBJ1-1,TGTGCCAGCAGTTTCTTAGACAGTAACACTGAAGCTTTCTTT,CASSFLDSNTEAFF
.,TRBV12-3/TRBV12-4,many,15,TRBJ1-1,TGTGCCAGCAGTTTAGAGAGGGTGGTGAACACTGAAGCTTTCTTT,CASSLERVVNTEAFF
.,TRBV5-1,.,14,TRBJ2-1,TGCGCCAGCAGCATAACTCAAAAGGGCAATGAGCAGTTCTTC,CASSITQKGNEQFF
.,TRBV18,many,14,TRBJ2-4,TGTGCCAGCTCAGCAGTGGGCAGCGAATGGATTCAGTACTTC,CASSAVGSEWIQYF
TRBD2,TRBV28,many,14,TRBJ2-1,TGTGCCAGCAGGCCGGGACTAGCGGGATCTGAGCAGTTCTTC,CASRPGLAGSEQFF
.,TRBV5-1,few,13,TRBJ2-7,TGCGCCAGCAGCTTGGCCGGACAGTACGAGCAGTACTTC,CASSLAGQYEQYF
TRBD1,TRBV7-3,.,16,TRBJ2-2,TGTGCCAGCAGCCCAGCAACAGGGGCGAACACCGGGGAGCTGTTTTTT,CASSPATGANTGELFF
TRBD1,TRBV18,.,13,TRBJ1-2,TGTGCCAGCTCACCGACAGGGGAGATGGGCTACACCTTC,CASSPTGEMGYTF
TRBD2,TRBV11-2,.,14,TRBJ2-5,TGTGCCAGCAGCTACACCGGGGGGGCTGAGACCCAGTACTTC,CASSYTGGAETQYF
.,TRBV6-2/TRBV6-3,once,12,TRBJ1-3,TGTGCCAGCAGTGGTGAGGGGTACACCATATATTTT,CASSGEGYTIYF
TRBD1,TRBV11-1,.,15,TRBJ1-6,TGTGCCAGCAGCCGCCTAGACAGGGAGGATTCACCCCTCCACTTT,CASSRLDREDSPLHF
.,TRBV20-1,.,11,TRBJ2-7,TGCAGTGCTAGAAACGGGGGCGAGCAGTACTTC,CSARNGGEQYF
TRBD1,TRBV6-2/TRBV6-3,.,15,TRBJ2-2,TGTGCCAGCGCCCGCCGGGACAGGGGTACCGGGGAGCTGTTTTTT,CASARRDRGTGELFF
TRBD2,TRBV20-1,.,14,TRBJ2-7,TGCAGTGCACCCGGGACTAGCGATGCCTACGAGCAGTACTTC,CSAPGTSDAYEQYF
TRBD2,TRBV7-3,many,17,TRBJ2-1,TGTGCCAGCAGCTTCAGCGGGAGGACGAGCTCCTACAATGAGCAGTTCTTC,CASSFSGRTSSYNEQFF
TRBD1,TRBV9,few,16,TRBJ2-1,TGTGCCAGCAGCGCTTACGGACAGGGGGCTCTAAATGAGCAGTTCTTC,CASSAYGQGALNEQFF
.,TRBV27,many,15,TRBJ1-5,TGTGCCAGCAGTTTATTCGGACACATCAATCAGCCCCAGCATTTT,CASSLFGHINQPQHF
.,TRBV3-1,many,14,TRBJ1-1,TGTGCCAGCAGCCACCAGGGAGAGGGGGCTGAAGCTTTCTTT,CASSHQGEGAEAFF
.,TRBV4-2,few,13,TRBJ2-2,TGTGCCAGCACCAATAGCGTGGCCGGGGAGCTGTTTTTT,CASTNSVAGELFF
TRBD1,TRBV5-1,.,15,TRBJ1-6,TGCGCCAGCAGCTTTGACAGGGCGGGCGGTTCACCCCTCCACTTT,CASSFDRAGGSPLHF
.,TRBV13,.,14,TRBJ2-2,TGTGCCAGCAGCGGGATGACAGCCACCGGGGAGCTGTTTTTT,CASSGMTATGELFF
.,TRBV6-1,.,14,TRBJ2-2,TGTGCCAGCAGACGACAGGATTACACCGGGGAGCTGTTTTTT,CASRRQDYTGELFF
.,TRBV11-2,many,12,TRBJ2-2,TGTGCCAGCAGCCTGGGACTCGGGGAGCTGTTTTTT,CASSLGLGELFF
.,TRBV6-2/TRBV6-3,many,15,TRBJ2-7,TGTGCCAGCACCCCCCTAGGGCGGGAAACCTACGAGCAGTACTTC,CASTPLGRETYEQYF
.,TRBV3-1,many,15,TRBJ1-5,TGTGCCAGCAGCCAAGATTGGGCAGGAGGGCAGCCCCAGCATTTT,CASSQDWAGGQPQHF
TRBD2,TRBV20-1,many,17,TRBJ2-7,TGCAGTGCCCCACCGAGTCCGACCGGGGCCCGGGGGGACGAGCAGTACTTC,CSAPPSPTGARGDEQYF
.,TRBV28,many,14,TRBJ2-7,TGTGCCAGCAGTTTCTCGGCAGTCCTCTACGAGCAGTACTTC,CASSFSAVLYEQYF
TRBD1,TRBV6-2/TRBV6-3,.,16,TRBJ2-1,TGTGCCAGCAGCTCCCAGGGGGAAGAGGCCTACAATGAGCAGTTCTTC,CASSSQGEEAYNEQFF
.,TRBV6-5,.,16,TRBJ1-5,TGTGCCAGCAGTTACCGGAGAGACGGGGGCAATCAGCCCCAGCATTTT,CASSYRRDGGNQPQHF
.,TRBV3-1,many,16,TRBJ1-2,TGTGCCAGCAGCCGGAACCGGGACAAAGCTAACTATGGCTACACCTTC,CASSRNRDKANYGYTF
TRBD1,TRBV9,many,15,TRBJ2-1,TGTGCCAGCAGCCCGTGGGACAGAGTAGTCAATGAGCAGTTCTTC,CASSPWDRVVNEQFF
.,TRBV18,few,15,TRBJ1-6,TGTGCCAGCTCACCGTCTGCGATCGAGGGTTCACCCCTCCACTTT,CASSPSAIEGSPLHF
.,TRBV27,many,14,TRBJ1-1,TGTGCCAGCAGTTTCTCCCAGGCGAACACTGAAGCTTTCTTT,CASSFSQANTEAFF
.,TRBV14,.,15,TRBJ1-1,TGTGCCAGCAGCGTATCGGGGGGCATGAACACTGAAGCTTTCTTT,CASSVSGGMNTEAFF
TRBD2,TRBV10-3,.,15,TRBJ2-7,TGTGCCATCAGTGATACTAGCGGGGGTGGGAACGAGCAGTACTTC,CAISDTSGGGNEQYF
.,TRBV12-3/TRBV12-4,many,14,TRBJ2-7,TGTGCCAGCAACCGGGGGAGTCAACCCTACGAGCAGTACTTC,CASNRGSQPYEQYF
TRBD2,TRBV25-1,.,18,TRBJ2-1,TGTGCCAGCAGTGAATGGGGGACTAGCGGGAGCCCGAACAATGAGCAGTTCTTC,CASSEWGTSGSPNNEQFF
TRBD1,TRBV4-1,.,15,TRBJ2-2,TGCGCCATATCCGTGCCAGGGGGTGGCACCGGGGAGCTGTTTTTT,CAISVPGGGTGELFF